Listed below are T cell receptor beta chains from one sample, sequenced in a study of T-cell memory formation after mild COVID-19. From the 5' RACE reads, TCRdb called clonotypes with MiXCR, one entry per CDR3 protein. Of fewer than 60,000 distinct CDR3 sequences detected, about 30% appear once; the ten largest clones hold roughly 43%. Sequenced: PBMCs or a T cell subset sorted from them (not recorded which). Source of these receptors: a young man who had mild COVID-19 (a few samples of this study predate the infection). Cell type and time point are not known. The CDR3 runs from the conserved cysteine through the conserved F or W. Fields, in order: J gene, clone size, D gene, V gene, CDR3 DNA, CDR3 protein. The D gene is left open where the match is weak. Where a row states a size, it is once, few, many or the class of an expanded clone; other rows omit it.

TRBJ2-7 | . | TRBD1 | TRBV7-9 | TGTGCCAGCAGCCCTCCGGGACAGTCCTACGAGCAGTACTTC | CASSPPGQSYEQYF
TRBJ1-2 | . | . | TRBV5-5 | TGTGCCAGCAGCTTGGTGACGAGCTATGGCTACACCTTC | CASSLVTSYGYTF
TRBJ1-6 | . | . | TRBV7-8 | TGTGCCAGCAGCTTGCAAAGGGATCCCACCAGGGCCCTCCACTTT | CASSLQRDPTRALHF
TRBJ2-1 | . | . | TRBV5-4 | TGTGCCAGCAGCGGCGGTGGTGAGCAGTTCTTC | CASSGGGEQFF
TRBJ2-3 | few | TRBD2 | TRBV4-1 | TGCGCCAGCAGTTACCGACTAGCGGGGGGCTATACGCAGTATTTT | CASSYRLAGGYTQYF
TRBJ2-3 | . | . | TRBV7-2 | TGTGCCAGCAGCTTAGCTAGGGTTGATACGCAGTATTTT | CASSLARVDTQYF
TRBJ2-7 | few | . | TRBV11-2 | TGTGCCAGCAGCCTCGATAATCATACGGGGTTGATCTCCTACGAGCAGTACTTC | CASSLDNHTGLISYEQYF
TRBJ2-3 | . | TRBD2 | TRBV3-1 | TGTGCCAGCAGCCATTTAGCGGGGGGGAGCACAGATACGCAGTATTTT | CASSHLAGGSTDTQYF
TRBJ1-5 | . | . | TRBV7-9 | TGTGCCAGCAGCTTAGCCCAGGGTACCGATCAGCCCCAGCATTTT | CASSLAQGTDQPQHF
TRBJ2-3 | many | TRBD2 | TRBV6-4 | TGTGCCAGCAGTGTTAGCGGGGGGGCGACAGATACGCAGTATTTT | CASSVSGGATDTQYF
TRBJ1-5 | once | . | TRBV6-5 | TGTGCCAGCAGTTACGGGGATAATCAGCCCCAGCATTTT | CASSYGDNQPQHF
TRBJ2-5 | . | . | TRBV7-2 | TGTGCCAGCAGCCAGAACCAAGAGACCCAGTACTTC | CASSQNQETQYF
TRBJ2-5 | . | TRBD1 | TRBV7-7 | TGTGCCATCGAGATCGGGACAGGGGGTAGGGAGACCCAGTACTTC | CAIEIGTGGRETQYF
TRBJ2-7 | few | TRBD1 | TRBV20-1 | TGCAGTGCTAGAGATCGGGACAGGACATACGAGCAGTACTTC | CSARDRDRTYEQYF
TRBJ1-2 | few | . | TRBV15 | TGTGCCACCAGCAGAGGCGGGAAGGGGGGCTACACCTTC | CATSRGGKGGYTF
TRBJ2-3 | . | . | TRBV9 | TGTGCCAGCAGCGTAGCCGGGGCTCCCTTCGTCACAGATACGCAGTATTTT | CASSVAGAPFVTDTQYF
TRBJ2-1 | . | TRBD1 | TRBV6-6 | TGTGCCAGCAGTTACCCCCCCGGGGACAGCGCTGATGAGCAGTTCTTC | CASSYPPGDSADEQFF
TRBJ2-2 | few | . | TRBV7-3 | TGTGCCAGCAGCCGAGGCCCCGCGGGGAACACCGGGGAGCTGTTTTTT | CASSRGPAGNTGELFF
TRBJ2-5 | . | . | TRBV6-6 | TGTGCCAGCAGTTACCCTGATGGGGGGGAGACCCAGTACTTC | CASSYPDGGETQYF
TRBJ2-2 | few | TRBD2 | TRBV12-3/TRBV12-4 | TGTGCCAGCAGAGCACTAGCGGGGAGCGGGGAGCTGTTTTTT | CASRALAGSGELFF
TRBJ2-1 | few | TRBD1 | TRBV14 | TGTGCCAGCAGCCAAGACGAGACAGGGGCCCATGAGCAGTTCTTC | CASSQDETGAHEQFF
TRBJ2-7 | . | . | TRBV20-1 | TGCAGTGCTAGTGGGGACTCCTACGAGCAGTACTTC | CSASGDSYEQYF
TRBJ2-5 | . | . | TRBV11-2 | TGTGCCACCAGGGGGGGGTTGGATAATAAGAGCCAGTACTTC | CATRGGLDNKSQYF
TRBJ2-4 | few | . | TRBV5-1 | TGCGCCAGCAGCTTGATGGGGCTCGGCAAAAACATTCAGTACTTC | CASSLMGLGKNIQYF
TRBJ2-7 | . | . | TRBV2 | TGTGCCAGCAGTGAGGGCTTGAGGACCTACGAGCAGTACTTC | CASSEGLRTYEQYF
TRBJ2-5 | few | . | TRBV21-1 | TGTGCCAGCAGCGCCCGGCCGCGGCGGGAGACCCAGTACTTC | CASSARPRRETQYF
TRBJ2-1 | once | TRBD1 | TRBV6-5 | TGTGCCAGCAGTCACACAGGGGTCAATGAGCAGTTCTTC | CASSHTGVNEQFF
TRBJ2-3 | . | . | TRBV11-2 | TGTGCCAGCACTGCCTATACAGATACGCAGTATTTT | CASTAYTDTQYF
TRBJ1-2 | . | . | TRBV7-8 | TGTGCCAGCAGCCAAATTGGACAGATTTATGGCTACACCTTC | CASSQIGQIYGYTF
TRBJ1-3 | . | . | TRBV7-9 | TGTGCCAGCAGCAATGGACAGCTTGGCTCTGGAAACACCATATATTTT | CASSNGQLGSGNTIYF
TRBJ2-1 | . | TRBD2 | TRBV20-1 | TGCAGTGCGGACTGGACTAGCGGGGGGGCTGGTGAGGAGTTCTTC | CSADWTSGGAGEEFF
TRBJ2-2 | few | . | TRBV11-3 | TGTGCCAGCAGCCCACGGGATGCCTACACCGGGGAGCTGTTTTTT | CASSPRDAYTGELFF
TRBJ2-7 | . | . | TRBV4-1 | TGCGCCAGCAGCCAAGATGCAGGGCGTAAATCCTACGAGCAGTACTTC | CASSQDAGRKSYEQYF
TRBJ1-4 | few | . | TRBV7-9 | TGTGCCAGCAGCTCACTCGAGGGGAATGAAAAACTGTTTTTT | CASSSLEGNEKLFF
TRBJ2-1 | few | . | TRBV19 | TGTGCCAGTAGTATATCGGGACATGGGTTTAAATCCTACAATGAGCAGTTCTTC | CASSISGHGFKSYNEQFF
TRBJ1-1 | . | . | TRBV29-1 | TGCAGCGTTCCCCGGGACACCGATTTTGAAGCTTTCTTT | CSVPRDTDFEAFF
TRBJ1-6 | . | . | TRBV5-6 | TGTGCCAGCAGCCCGGGGGCCGGGAATTCACCCCTCCACTTT | CASSPGAGNSPLHF
TRBJ1-6 | . | TRBD1 | TRBV4-3 | TGCGCCAGCAGCCTGGACAGGTTGGGTAATTCACCCCTCCACTTT | CASSLDRLGNSPLHF
TRBJ1-2 | few | . | TRBV25-1 | TGTGCCAGCAGTCCCCCTGGGAGGGAGTTAGGTGGCTACACCTTC | CASSPPGRELGGYTF
TRBJ2-1 | few | . | TRBV5-1 | TGCGCCACCCCGAGGGGAGCGGGTCCCTACAATGAGCAGTTCTTC | CATPRGAGPYNEQFF
TRBJ2-2 | few | . | TRBV6-5 | TGTGCCAGCAGTGTGGGGCAGCTCAACACCGGGGAGCTGTTTTTT | CASSVGQLNTGELFF
TRBJ2-7 | . | . | TRBV7-9 | TGTGCCAGCAGCTTGGTAGGGGTTAGGTCCTACGAGCAGTACTTC | CASSLVGVRSYEQYF